This T cell receptor beta chain appears in the sequencing data of a study of blood T cell repertoires in COVID-19. Across the study: Sample material is recorded as cDNA or gDNA derived from T cells, B-cell-depleted T cells, or PBMCs.

The repertoire was sequenced with immunoSEQ multiplex PCR; TCRdb's copy has only in-frame clones and lacks some. The sample lists around 260,000 clones; more than 85% were seen once. The CDR3 extends over 14 amino acids. The germline CDR1 and CDR2 sequences are MDHEN and SYDVKM. V shed 6 bases, J shed 10 bases, and the junction held 11 bases outside the gene matches. The receptor's source is a woman between 55 and 75 years old with COVID-19, enrolled during active disease. The chain uses TRBV28 and TRBJ1-4, with 7 bases lining up with TRBD1. Input material: peripheral blood. CDR3 region: CASRPTGRMGKLFF. The DNA of the CDR3 is TGTGCCAGCAGACCGACAGGGCGAATGGGAAAACTGTTTTTT.